This T cell receptor (beta chain) is from a study of T cells after yellow fever vaccination (dated by TCRdb to between 2018 and 2020). As for the study more broadly: The SMART-Seq v4 Ultra Low Input RNA kit was used to prepare libraries from fractions with low cell numbers. To follow T-cell clones before and after both primary and booster YFV17D yellow fever vaccination, bulk TCR alpha and beta repertoires underwent longitudinal sequencing. Two healthy male donors, one aged 18 to 30 and one aged 30 to 40 years, were included in the cohort. Blood was collected at multiple timepoints before and after primary and secondary immunization, and bulk PBMC replicates and cell subsets were isolated.

The germline V gene (reference sequence) supplies CDR1 LGHDT and CDR2 YNNKEL. Trimming at the junction amounts to 6 bases on V and 2 bases on J, and the germline ends lie 13 bases apart. The CDR3 measures 14 amino acids from cysteine to phenylalanine. Only the CDR3 DNA is retained, 42 bases long and in frame from the first base. The sample was run on an Illumina NovaSeq 6000. TCR cDNA was synthesized by 5'RACE template switching, through which a universal primer site and unique molecular identifiers were introduced. cDNA synthesis was primed from both the TCR alpha and TCR beta constant segments. Library amplification used two PCR steps, and the second PCR step added sample barcodes and sequencing adapters. Sequencing of libraries was performed on Illumina HiSeq 2500 (2x100 bp) or NovaSeq (2x150 bp). Under the source paper's analysis protocol: MIGEC was used to demultiplex reads and collapse the reads into UMI consensus sequences, and MiXCR was used for V(D)J alignment. Vaccine-responding clonotypes were identified with edgeR using replicate PBMC samples, with FDR below 0.01 and a log2 fold change above 5 up to day 15 being required. CD4 or CD8 identity was assigned to each bulk clonotype according to whether the clonotype was present at higher abundance in the sequenced CD4 repertoire or the sequenced CD8 repertoire. The public reads were reanalyzed by TCRdb: fastp trimming at Q25, MiXCR alignment, in-frame beta chains only. Rows merge per CDR3 protein into single entries with the most common DNA and genes. These V and J calls originate from TCRdb's pipeline instead of the authors' own analysis. The sample table shows a few hundred thousand distinct CDR3 sequences, and around 4% are seen once. The biggest ten clones account for 23% of the sample.

For this clonotype: Its antigen remains undetermined. One base away there is no much larger clone; base qualities are not given.

The treatment or condition tag for this specimen amounts to: live attenuated yellow fever vaccine strain. At each blood-draw timepoint, two biological replicates of bulk PBMCs were collected. A standard Ficoll-Paque protocol was used to isolate PBMCs from peripheral blood. RNA was extracted with TriZol from bulk PBMCs, CD4 and CD8 fractions, and dextramer-positive and dextramer-negative fractions. Study-wide findings and limitations: Only a couple of donors were included in the study, so the extent to which the findings can be generalized is limited. Compared with the primary T-cell response, the secondary T-cell response was weaker but faster, peaking on day 5 rather than day 15. Computational filtering was needed because FACS-sorted repertoires could contain abundant contaminating clonotypes from the bulk population. Most clones expanded after primary vaccination (around 96% of CD4 and 88% of CD8) were re-detected after the booster, suggesting that broad memory maintenance occurred. A small share of clonotypes was detected in both CD4 and CD8 compartments, with the overlap likely arising from convergent recombination.

This receptor was identified in a man aged 18 to 29 who received the YFV17D yellow fever vaccine. Sample: PBMCs, taken on the day of the yellow fever booster vaccination. The chain is encoded by TRBV3-1 joined to TRBJ1-1, with the identity of the D gene unclear. The sequenced DNA is TGTGCCAGCAGTCCAGTTGTATCCAACACTGAAGCTTTCTTT. Its protein reads: CASSPVVSNTEAFF.